This record looks at one T cell receptor beta chain sequence and its context. The sample originates from a study of radiotherapy plus CTLA-4 blockade in lung cancer. Trimming removed 8 bases from V and 4 bases from J; junction bases left unmatched: 12. The CDR3 is 15 amino acids. Germline CDR1 is GTSNPN and CDR2 is SVGIG (reference sequence). Data came from immunoSEQ multiplex PCR; TCRdb stores just in-frame clones and leaves some out. The sample comprises about 98,000 clones, about 90% of which are singletons, and 4.5% to 6% rests with the top ten. This chain joins TRBV30 and TRBJ1-2; 11 positions match TRBD1. The sequencing used peripheral blood, collected from a patient treated with radiotherapy plus ipilimumab. This sequence was found in a human donor with non-small cell lung cancer that progressed on radiotherapy plus ipilimumab. CDR3 protein: CALTGTGGLGYGYTF. In DNA form, the CDR3 reads TGTGCCCTCACAGGGACAGGGGGGTTAGGCTATGGCTACACCTTC.